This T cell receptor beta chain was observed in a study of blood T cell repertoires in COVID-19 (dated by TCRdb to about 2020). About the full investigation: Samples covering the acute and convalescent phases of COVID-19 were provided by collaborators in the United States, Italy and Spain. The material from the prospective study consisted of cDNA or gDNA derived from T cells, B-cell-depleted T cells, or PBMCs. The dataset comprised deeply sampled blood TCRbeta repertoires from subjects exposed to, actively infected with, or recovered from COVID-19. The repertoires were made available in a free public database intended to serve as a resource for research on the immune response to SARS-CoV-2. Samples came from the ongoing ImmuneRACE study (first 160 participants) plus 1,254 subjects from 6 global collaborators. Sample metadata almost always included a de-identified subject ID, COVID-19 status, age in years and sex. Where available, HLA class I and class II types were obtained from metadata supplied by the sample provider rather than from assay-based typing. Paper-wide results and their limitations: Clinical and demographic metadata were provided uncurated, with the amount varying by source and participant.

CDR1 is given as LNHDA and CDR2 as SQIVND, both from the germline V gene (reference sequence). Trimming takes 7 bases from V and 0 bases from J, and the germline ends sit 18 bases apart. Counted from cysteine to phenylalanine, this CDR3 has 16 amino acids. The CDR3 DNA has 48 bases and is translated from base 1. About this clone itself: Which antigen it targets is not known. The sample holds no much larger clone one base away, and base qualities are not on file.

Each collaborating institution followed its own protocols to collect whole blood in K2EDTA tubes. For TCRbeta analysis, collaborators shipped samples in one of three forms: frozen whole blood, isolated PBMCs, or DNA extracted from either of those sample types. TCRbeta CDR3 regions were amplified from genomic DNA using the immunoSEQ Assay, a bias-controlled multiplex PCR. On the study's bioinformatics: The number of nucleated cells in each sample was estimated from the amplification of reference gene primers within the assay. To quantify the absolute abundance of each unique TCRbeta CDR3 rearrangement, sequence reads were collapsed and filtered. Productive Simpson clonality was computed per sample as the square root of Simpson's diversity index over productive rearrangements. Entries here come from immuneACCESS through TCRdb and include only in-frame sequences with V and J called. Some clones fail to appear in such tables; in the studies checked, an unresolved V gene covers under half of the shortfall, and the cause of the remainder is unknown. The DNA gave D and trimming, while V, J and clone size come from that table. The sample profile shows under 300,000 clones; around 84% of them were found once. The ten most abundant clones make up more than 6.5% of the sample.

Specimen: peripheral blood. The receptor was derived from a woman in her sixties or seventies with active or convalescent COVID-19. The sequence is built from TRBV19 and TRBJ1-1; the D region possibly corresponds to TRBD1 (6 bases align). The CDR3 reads CASTDRQVRLNTEAFF. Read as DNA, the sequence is TGTGCCAGTACCGACCGACAGGTTAGATTGAACACTGAAGCTTTCTTT.